The entry below describes one TCR beta chain. Its antigen is not identified. The data were taken from a study of cytomegalovirus exposure and HLA in healthy donors. The study's findings and limits: There were some V segments, including TRBV6-2 and TRBV6-3, excluded as indistinguishable. The study listed 164 cytomegalovirus-associated TCR beta chains.

PCR used 60 Vbeta primers and 13 Jbeta primers. Generated by immunoSEQ multiplex PCR, the TCRdb table keeps only in-frame clones and is missing some. Among about 200,000 clones listed, roughly three quarters were seen once. V was cut by 0 bases and J by 1 base, with 6 bases left in between. Germline-derived CDR1 and CDR2 are GTSNPN and SVGIG (reference sequence). The CDR3 totals 13 residues. The sample was PBMCs. This chain uses TRBV30 with TRBJ2-5; D unclear. This TCR came from a man between 45 and 60 years old in good health and CMV-seronegative. In DNA form, the CDR3 reads TGTGCCTGGAGTGTATGGCTCCAAGAGACCCAGTACTTC. Its translation: CAWSVWLQETQYF.